This T cell receptor beta chain comes out of a study of blood T cell repertoires in COVID-19 (dated by TCRdb to about 2020). Regarding the study in general: Samples covering the acute and convalescent phases of COVID-19 were provided by collaborators in the United States, Italy and Spain. The prospective study material was composed of cDNA or gDNA derived from T cells, B-cell-depleted T cells, or PBMCs. Deeply sampled blood TCRbeta repertoires from subjects exposed to, actively infected with, or recovered from COVID-19 were included in the dataset. The repertoires were released in a freely available public database meant as a resource for research on the immune response to SARS-CoV-2. Samples were obtained from the ongoing ImmuneRACE study (first 160 participants) and from about 1,300 subjects provided by 6 global collaborators. The sample metadata nearly always contained a de-identified subject ID, COVID-19 status, age in years and sex. Where available, HLA class I and class II types were obtained from metadata supplied by the sample provider rather than from assay-based typing. Broad study findings and their caveats: Clinical and demographic metadata were provided uncurated, with the amount varying by source and participant.

In regard to this clone: What this receptor recognizes is not known. No quality values exist for individual bases; no much larger clone is one base distant.

Whole blood was collected in K2EDTA tubes by collaborating institutions according to the institutions' own protocols. Collaborator samples were shipped for TCRbeta analysis as frozen whole blood, isolated PBMCs, or DNA extracted from either sample type. V gives up 2 bases and J gives up 1 base, and the segment between their germline ends measures 5 bases. CDR1 and CDR2, per the germline V gene, are MNHNS and SASEGT. The CDR3 measures 13 amino acids from cysteine to phenylalanine. Only CDR3 DNA remains: 39 bases, in frame from the first base. The immunoSEQ Assay, a bias-controlled multiplex PCR, was used to amplify TCRbeta CDR3 regions from genomic DNA. Regarding the original processing steps: Within the assay, amplification of reference gene primers was used to estimate how many nucleated cells each sample contained. To quantify the absolute abundance of each unique TCRbeta CDR3 rearrangement, sequence reads were collapsed and filtered. Productive Simpson clonality was computed per sample as the square root of Simpson's diversity index over productive rearrangements. TCRdb retrieved this table from immuneACCESS and kept in-frame rearrangements only. Not all clones are present; in checked studies, unresolved V genes account for under half, and no reason is known for the remainder. That table furnishes V, J and clone size, whereas the DNA furnished D and trimming. For this sample the table gives 80,000 to 100,000 clones, of which just over 85% were detected only once. The leading ten clones occupy 10% to 15% of the sample.

What was sequenced was peripheral blood. The sequence was collected from a woman aged 55-69 years in a cohort sampled during active or convalescent COVID-19. The V and J segments used are TRBV6-1 and TRBJ2-5; the D segment cannot be called with confidence. The DNA is as follows: TGTGCCAGCAGTGAAATCGGCCAAGAGACCCAGTACTTC. Its translation reads: CASSEIGQETQYF.